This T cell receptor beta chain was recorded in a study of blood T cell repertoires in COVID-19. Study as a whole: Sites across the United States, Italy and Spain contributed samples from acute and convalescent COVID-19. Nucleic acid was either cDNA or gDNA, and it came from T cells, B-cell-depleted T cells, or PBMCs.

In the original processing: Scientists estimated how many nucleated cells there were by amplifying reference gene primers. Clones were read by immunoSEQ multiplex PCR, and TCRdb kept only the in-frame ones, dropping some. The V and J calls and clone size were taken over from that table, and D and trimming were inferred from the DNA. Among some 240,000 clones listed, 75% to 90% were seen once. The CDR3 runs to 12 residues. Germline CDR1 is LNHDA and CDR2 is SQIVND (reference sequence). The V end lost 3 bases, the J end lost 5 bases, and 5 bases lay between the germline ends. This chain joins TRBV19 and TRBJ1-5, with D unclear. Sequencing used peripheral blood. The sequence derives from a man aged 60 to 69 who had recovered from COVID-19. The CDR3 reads CASSILDQPQHF. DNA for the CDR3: TGTGCCAGTAGTATTTTAGATCAGCCCCAGCATTTT.